One and the same sample provided the 17 T cell receptor beta chains below, sequenced in a study of T cell repertoires in cytomegalovirus infection (dated by TCRdb to between 2018 and 2021). Sequencing was carried out with an Illumina HiSeq 1500. TCRdb reanalyzed the raw reads on its own, using fastp at Q25 for trimming and MiXCR for clone calling, and kept in-frame beta chains. Rows merge per CDR3 protein into single entries with the most common DNA and genes. A total of under 150,000 distinct CDR3 sequences appear in this sample, around 30% of them only once. Approximately 41% of the sample rests with the top ten. The treatment or condition label here, explained by the study, means: in vitro stimulation with specific CMV peptide epitopes to enrich CMV-specific T cells. Their antigen targets remain unknown. The sequences come from CD8+ T cells from cultured PBMCs, collected from culture after CMV antigen stimulation. The receptors here all came from a human donor in good health (CMV status not recorded). Some clones in this sample may be carry-over from other donors' samples.

The genes are TRBV2 and TRBJ2-3; D is ambiguous. Germline V CDR1 and CDR2: SNHLY, FYNNEI. This CDR3 is built from 15 residues. Trimming took off 4 bases at V and 2 bases at J, with 13 bases between the two ends. CDR3 region: CASSGPSLLTDTQYF. The CDR3 nucleotides are TGTGCCAGCAGTGGCCCTTCACTCCTCACAGATACGCAGTATTTT.

The chain employs TRBV4-1 and TRBJ2-1; D may correspond to TRBD1 or TRBD2 (6 bases each). V was trimmed by 2 bases and J by 8 bases, leaving 19 bases between them. The CDR3 is made up of 16 amino acids. From germline, CDR1 is MGHRA and CDR2 YSYEKL. The CDR3 bases are TGCGCCAGCAGCCAATACATGTTGGCCGGGGGCGATGAGCAGTTCTTC. It yields the protein CASSQYMLAGGDEQFF.

This chain joins TRBV5-4 and TRBJ1-4; weak D call: TRBD1 (5 bases). The ends were cut back, 5 bases at V and 2 bases at J, with 10 bases in the middle. Germline V lookup: CDR1 SGHNT, CDR2 YYREEE (reference sequence). The CDR3 loop spans 14 amino acids. The CDR3 is CASRTGSTNEKLFF. The CDR3 bases are TGTGCCAGCAGAACAGGTTCGACTAATGAAAAACTGTTTTTT.

This clonotype was recorded only once. The chain carries TRBV29-1 and TRBJ2-1; 8 bases fit TRBD1. V gave up 2 bases and J gave up 3 bases; unmatched junction bases: 6. Per germline, CDR1 SQVTM and CDR2 ANQGSEA. The CDR3 sequence is 15 residues long. The CDR3 loop is CSVEPTGEIYNEQFF. CDR3 nucleotides: TGCAGCGTTGAACCGACAGGGGAGATCTACAATGAGCAGTTCTTC.

This clonotype was counted between two and nine times. With a much larger clone just one base away, this may be a read error. V gene TRBV7-9 combines with J gene TRBJ1-5; D is unclear. Per the germline V gene, CDR1 is SEHNR and CDR2 is FQNEAQ (reference sequence). Trimming took 1 base from V and 2 from J, leaving 6 bases between them. This CDR3 comprises 14 residues. CDR3 sequence (DNA): TGTGCCAGCAGCTTAGACAGCCGCAATCAGCCCCAGCATTTT. Translation gives CASSLDSRNQPQHF.

The rearrangement joins TRBV10-3 to TRBJ1-2; tentatively, D is TRBD1 (6 bases). The germline V gene encodes CDR1 ENHRY and CDR2 SYGVKD. This CDR3 has 16 amino acids. V was cut by 3 bases and J by 0 bases, with 14 bases left in between. CDR3 loop: CAISDLVGGTNYGYTF. The CDR3 coding sequence is TGTGCCATCAGTGACCTCGTGGGGGGCACTAACTATGGCTACACCTTC.

To note about this clonotype: This may come from a read error, since a much larger clone is one base off. J is TRBJ2-2 and V is TRBV6-2 or TRBV6-3; 8 nucleotides agree with TRBD2. The CDR3 has 17 amino acids. Per the germline V gene, CDR1 is MNHEY and CDR2 is SVGEGT. Trimming at V came to 7 bases and at J to 7 bases, leaving 17 bases not matched to a gene. In DNA, the CDR3 is TGTGCCAGCATGTTTTCGGAAGCGGGGGACCACATCGGGGAGCTGTTTTTT. Its translation is CASMFSEAGDHIGELFF.

This clonotype was detected a few times. This rearrangement joins TRBV12-3 or TRBV12-4 to TRBJ1-2; possibly TRBD1 for D (6 bases). This CDR3 region has 14 residues. Trimming pared 6 bases from V and 6 bases from J, leaving 17 bases between. The CDR3: CASSHADSLNGYTF. In DNA form, the CDR3 reads TGTGCCAGCAGCCACGCGGACAGTCTCAATGGCTACACCTTC.

The rearrangement links TRBV12-3 or TRBV12-4 to TRBJ1-5; D gene unclear. The CDR3 contains 14 residues. The V end lost 4 bases, the J end lost 3 bases, and 10 bases lay between the germline ends. Here the CDR3 reads CASSSNSFNQPQHF. The CDR3 nucleotides read TGTGCCAGCAGTTCAAACAGTTTCAATCAGCCCCAGCATTTT.

This clonotype was seen a handful of times. The V and J genes are TRBV6-2 or TRBV6-3 and TRBJ1-2; no clear D gene. The CDR3 runs 17 residues. Trimming took 7 bases from V and 4 from J, leaving 25 bases between them. Germline-derived CDR1 and CDR2 are MNHEY and SVGEGT. The DNA for the CDR3 is TGTGCCAGCATTACCCCGAGACACCAGACTGAACTCTATGGCTACACCTTC. Translating gives CASITPRHQTELYGYTF.

This clonotype came up many times. This chain joins TRBV7-2 and TRBJ2-1, with TRBD1 matching over 8 bases. V trimming: 5 bases; J trimming: 6 bases; junction bases outside the gene matches: 12. The CDR3 spans 16 residues. CDR1 and CDR2 from the germline V gene are SGHTA and FQGNSA. CDR3 DNA: TGTGCCAGCAGCCCGATGGGACAGGCTGGGGGCAATGAGCAGTTCTTC. Translated: CASSPMGQAGGNEQFF. Full variable domain (rest looked up from reference TRBV7-2 and TRBJ2-1): GAGVSQSPSNKVTEKGKDVELRCDPISGHTALYWYRQSLGQGLEFLIYFQGNSAPDKSGLPSDRFSAERTGGSVSTLTIQRTQQEDSAVYLCASSPMGQAGGNEQFFGPGTRLTVL.

V gene TRBV28 combines with J gene TRBJ2-5, with D tentatively TRBD2 (7 bases). The germline V gene has CDR1 MDHEN and CDR2 SYDVKM. There are 15 residues in the CDR3. V lost 3 bases, J lost 5 bases, and 16 bases lay in between. As DNA, the CDR3 is TGTGCCAGCAGTTTTGGCCGGGGGGCACGGGAGACCCAGTACTTC. This gives the protein CASSFGRGARETQYF.

The chain joins TRBV12-3 or TRBV12-4 to TRBJ2-6, with D possibly being TRBD1 (6 bases). The CDR3 covers 16 residues. Trimming removed 2 bases at V and 0 bases at J, with 8 bases between. The CDR3 here is CASSLLGASGANVLTF. CDR3 nucleotide sequence: TGTGCCAGCAGTTTATTGGGGGCCTCTGGGGCCAACGTCCTGACTTTC.

This clonotype was observed a few times. Here the CDR3 reads CASSLAEAGELFF. The CDR3 DNA reads as TGTGCCAGCAGCTTAGCGGAAGCCGGGGAGCTGTTTTTT. J is TRBJ2-2 and V is TRBV7-9; D is unclear. Germline CDR1 and CDR2: SEHNR and FQNEAQ (reference sequence). The CDR3 extends over 13 amino acids. V lost 0 bases, J lost 6 bases, and 5 bases lay in between.

This clonotype showed up just a few times. The chain recombines TRBV10-3 with TRBJ2-7; tentatively, D is TRBD1 (5 bases). The V end was cut by 11 bases, the J end by 4 bases, with 12 bases between. Germline V gene lookup returns CDR1 ENHRY and CDR2 SYGVKD. This CDR3 comprises 11 residues. The CDR3 DNA is TGTGCCGCGGCAGGGCCTTACGAGCAGTACTTC. Translating gives CAAAGPYEQYF.

The chain combines TRBV7-9 with TRBJ2-3; D may correspond to TRBD1 or TRBD2 (6 bases each). The V gene lost 3 bases and the J gene lost 0 bases, with 10 bases spanning the gap. Germline CDR1 SEHNR, CDR2 FQNEAQ (reference sequence). This CDR3 is 15 amino acids long. The CDR3 region is CASSFWGASTDTQYF. The CDR3 coding sequence is TGTGCCAGCAGCTTTTGGGGGGCGAGCACAGATACGCAGTATTTT.

This chain connects TRBV19 to TRBJ2-3; 8 nucleotides agree with TRBD2. Looked up from germline, CDR1 is LNHDA and CDR2 is SQIVND (reference sequence). This CDR3 contains 19 residues. Unmatched junction bases numbered 16, after V lost 4 bases and J lost 1 base. The CDR3 DNA reads as TGTGCCAGTAGTAGCCCTAGCGGGTTATATTACAATGGCACAGATACGCAGTATTTT. It encodes CASSSPSGLYYNGTDTQYF.